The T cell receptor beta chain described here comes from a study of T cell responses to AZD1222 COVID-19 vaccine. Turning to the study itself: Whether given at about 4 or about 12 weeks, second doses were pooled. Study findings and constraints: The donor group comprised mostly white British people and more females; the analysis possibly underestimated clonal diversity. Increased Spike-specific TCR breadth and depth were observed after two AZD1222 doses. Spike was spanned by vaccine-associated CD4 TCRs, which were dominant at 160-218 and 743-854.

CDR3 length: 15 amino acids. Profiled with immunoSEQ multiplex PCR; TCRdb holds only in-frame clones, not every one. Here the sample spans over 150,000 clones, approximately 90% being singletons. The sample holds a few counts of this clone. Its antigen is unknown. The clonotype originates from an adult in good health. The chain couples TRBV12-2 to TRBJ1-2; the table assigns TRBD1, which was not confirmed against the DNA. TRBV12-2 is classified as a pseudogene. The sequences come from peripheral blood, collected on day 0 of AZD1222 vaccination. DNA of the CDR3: TGTGCAAGTCGCTTATCACAGGTAATACGCTATGGCTACACCTTC. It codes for CASRLSQVIRYGYTF.